These T cell receptor beta chains were read from a single sample in a study of blood T cell repertoires in COVID-19. Clones were sequenced by immunoSEQ multiplex PCR, and TCRdb holds only the in-frame ones, with some missing. In the table there are 200,000 to 300,000 clones, more than 75% of which are singletons. Specimen: PBMCs or T cells enriched from blood (not recorded which). Receptors were obtained from a woman aged 50 to 60 who had recovered from COVID-19. CDR3s include the opening cysteine and the closing phenylalanine or tryptophan. The D gene is left open where the match is weak. A row's size may be missing; if present it is once, few, many or a size class.

J | V | length | D | size | CDR3 | DNA
TRBJ1-1 | TRBV28 | 14 | NA | NA | CASSFYRSNTEAFF | TGTGCCAGCAGTTTTTACAGATCGAACACTGAAGCTTTCTTT
TRBJ2-1 | TRBV11-2 | 16 | TRBD1 | NA | CASSSLTGVLLNEQFF | TGTGCCAGCAGTTCCTTGACAGGGGTCCTCCTCAATGAGCAGTTCTTC
TRBJ1-1 | TRBV5-4 | 13 | TRBD1 | NA | CASSFQGAMGAFF | TGTGCCAGCAGCTTTCAGGGGGCCATGGGGGCTTTCTTT
TRBJ2-7 | TRBV9 | 15 | NA | NA | CASSVAAGFSYEQYF | TGTGCCAGCAGCGTAGCTGCAGGATTCTCCTACGAGCAGTACTTC
TRBJ1-2 | TRBV28 | 12 | NA | NA | CASSLSLYGYTF | TGTGCCAGCAGCCTGAGCCTATATGGCTACACCTTC
TRBJ1-1 | TRBV12-3/TRBV12-4 | 11 | NA | NA | CASRSRGEAFF | TGTGCCAGCAGATCACGGGGTGAAGCTTTCTTT
TRBJ2-1 | TRBV7-9 | 15 | TRBD2 | NA | CASSRPGGERNEQFF | TGTGCCAGCAGCCGGCCCGGGGGGGAGAGGAATGAGCAGTTCTTC
TRBJ2-7 | TRBV20-1 | 12 | NA | NA | CSASPGLYEQYF | TGCAGTGCTAGTCCTGGCTTATACGAGCAGTACTTC
TRBJ1-2 | TRBV7-8 | 18 | NA | NA | CASSLVGSGPPHGGGYTF | TGTGCCAGCAGCTTAGTTGGGTCAGGGCCCCCGCACGGGGGAGGCTACACCTTC
TRBJ2-3 | TRBV4-3 | 16 | NA | NA | CASSQDSRVGTDTQYF | TGCGCCAGCAGCCAAGATTCCAGGGTTGGCACAGATACGCAGTATTTT
TRBJ1-5 | TRBV28 | 16 | TRBD1 | NA | CASSNADRGSNQPQHF | TGTGCCAGCAGTAACGCGGACAGGGGGAGCAATCAGCCCCAGCATTTT
TRBJ2-5 | TRBV18 | 13 | NA | NA | CASSQLAAETQYF | TGTGCCAGCTCACAGCTAGCCGCGGAGACCCAGTACTTC
TRBJ2-5 | TRBV3-1/TRBV3-2 | 17 | TRBD2 | once | CASSREVRGVRQETQYF | TGTGCCAGCAGCCGAGAGGTGCGGGGGGTCAGACAAGAGACCCAGTACTTC
TRBJ2-3 | TRBV11-2 | 13 | NA | NA | CASSLLVADTQYF | TGTGCCAGCAGCTTGCTAGTCGCAGATACGCAGTATTTT
TRBJ2-3 | TRBV4-1 | 15 | NA | few | CASSQELQGTDTQYF | TGCGCCAGCAGCCAAGAACTGCAGGGGACAGATACGCAGTATTTT
TRBJ1-1 | TRBV10-3 | 13 | NA | few | CAISELGNTEAFF | TGTGCCATCAGTGAACTCGGGAACACTGAAGCTTTCTTT
TRBJ2-2 | TRBV30 | 14 | NA | few | CAYPRYGNTGELFF | TGTGCCTACCCGAGGTACGGGAACACCGGGGAGCTGTTTTTT
TRBJ2-7 | TRBV11-3 | 13 | NA | NA | CASSSFRGNEQYF | TGTGCCAGCAGCTCCTTCCGGGGAAACGAGCAGTACTTC
TRBJ2-2 | TRBV9 | 14 | NA | few | CASSVARNTGELFF | TGTGCCAGCAGCGTTGCTAGAAACACCGGGGAGCTGTTTTTT
TRBJ1-2 | TRBV18 | 14 | NA | once | CASSPETGIYGYTF | TGTGCCAGCTCACCAGAAACAGGGATCTATGGCTACACCTTC
TRBJ1-5 | TRBV19 | 17 | TRBD1 | NA | CASSIDRGLAAHQPQHF | TGTGCCAGTAGTATTGACAGGGGGCTGGCGGCGCATCAGCCCCAGCATTTT
TRBJ2-7 | TRBV4-3 | 14 | NA | NA | CASSQEIHGYEQYF | TGCGCCAGCAGCCAAGAGATTCACGGTTACGAGCAGTACTTC
TRBJ2-1 | TRBV27 | 15 | NA | NA | CASSLGSVAYNEQFF | TGTGCCAGCAGCCTGGGGAGCGTAGCCTACAATGAGCAGTTCTTC
TRBJ2-3 | TRBV27 | 22 | TRBD2 | few | CASSFFPPVFRLAGENTDTQYF | TGTGCCAGCAGTTTTTTCCCCCCCGTTTTTCGACTAGCGGGAGAAAACACAGATACGCAGTATTTT
TRBJ2-3 | TRBV4-3 | 13 | NA | NA | CASSQKDRETQYF | TGCGCCAGCAGCCAAAAAGACCGGGAAACGCAGTATTTT
TRBJ2-3 | TRBV4-3 | 17 | TRBD2 | once | CASSQDLVAGGTDTQYF | TGCGCCAGCAGCCAAGATCTTGTAGCGGGGGGCACAGATACGCAGTATTTT
TRBJ1-5 | TRBV7-8 | 17 | TRBD1 | NA | CASSLWEGQEGKQPQHF | TGTGCCAGCAGCTTATGGGAGGGACAGGAGGGGAAACAGCCCCAGCATTTT
TRBJ2-7 | TRBV5-8 | 15 | TRBD1 | NA | CASRTPGTGAYEQYF | TGTGCCAGCAGAACCCCCGGGACAGGGGCCTACGAGCAGTACTTC
TRBJ1-2 | TRBV5-1 | 14 | TRBD1 | few | CASSSGQGNYGYTF | TGCGCCAGCAGCTCCGGACAGGGTAACTATGGCTACACCTTC